This entry describes one TCR beta chain. This sample is part of a study of blood T cell repertoires in COVID-19. Study context: The United States, Italy and Spain were the sources of the acute and convalescent COVID-19 samples.

Trimming took 3 bases from V and 2 from J; bases not matched to a gene: 4. From germline, CDR1 is LNHDA and CDR2 SQIVND (reference sequence). The CDR3 length is 15 residues. How the authors handled the data: Quantification of nucleated cells was approximated via reference gene primer amplification. Repertoires were generated with immunoSEQ multiplex PCR, while TCRdb's copy carries only in-frame clones and drops some. The V and J calls and clone size are taken from that table; D and trimming were inferred from the DNA. The profile covers 450,000 or so clones, with about 88% appearing a single time and 0.9% taken by the ten largest. The Seattle patients, enrolled during active infection, were followed longitudinally.

This TCR came from a man aged 18 to 30 with COVID-19, enrolled during active disease. J is TRBJ2-5 and V is TRBV19, with 9 bases aligning to TRBD2. The sequencing input was peripheral blood. The CDR3 reads CASSISGSGQETQYF. The CDR3 DNA reads as TGTGCCAGTAGTATTAGCGGGAGCGGGCAAGAGACCCAGTACTTC.